The 3 T cell receptor beta chains presented below share a single source sample, sequenced in a study of OX40 agonist ivuxolimab in advanced cancers. Generated by immunoSEQ multiplex PCR, the TCRdb table keeps only in-frame clones and is missing some. The sample yields 100,000 to 120,000 clones, approximately 90% seen once. The sequenced sample was CD4+ or CD8+ T cells sorted from blood, obtained in a trial of the OX40 agonist ivuxolimab. These receptors were taken from an adult with an advanced solid tumor such as melanoma, head and neck, liver or kidney cancer.

The gene calls are TRBV18 and TRBJ2-5, with 7 positions matching TRBD1. J gave up 0 bases and V 6 bases, and 7 bases lay outside the gene matches. This CDR3 has 15 amino acids. Germline CDR1 reads KGHSH; CDR2 reads LQKENI. The CDR3 protein is CASSPRTGDQETQYF. CDR3 coding DNA: TGTGCCAGCTCTCCCCGGACAGGCGACCAAGAGACCCAGTACTTC.

This clone was seen only once. The rearrangement uses TRBV6-5 and TRBJ2-3, with D maybe TRBD1 (6 bases). V gave up 5 bases and J gave up 0 bases, with 12 bases separating them. Per the germline V gene, CDR1 is MNHEY and CDR2 is SVGAGI. The CDR3 spans 15 residues. The CDR3 region is CASSRGTTSTDTQYF. As DNA, the CDR3 is TGTGCCAGCAGTCGTGGGACAACTAGCACAGATACGCAGTATTTT.

J is TRBJ2-7 and V is TRBV27; D not resolved. The CDR3 loop spans 12 amino acids. CDR1 is MNHEY, CDR2 SMNVEV, per germline (reference sequence). With 8 bases removed from V and 6 bases from J, the gap between germline ends came to 14 bases. The CDR3 here is CASLGPTAEQYF. CDR3 in DNA: TGTGCCAGCCTCGGACCAACCGCCGAGCAGTACTTC.